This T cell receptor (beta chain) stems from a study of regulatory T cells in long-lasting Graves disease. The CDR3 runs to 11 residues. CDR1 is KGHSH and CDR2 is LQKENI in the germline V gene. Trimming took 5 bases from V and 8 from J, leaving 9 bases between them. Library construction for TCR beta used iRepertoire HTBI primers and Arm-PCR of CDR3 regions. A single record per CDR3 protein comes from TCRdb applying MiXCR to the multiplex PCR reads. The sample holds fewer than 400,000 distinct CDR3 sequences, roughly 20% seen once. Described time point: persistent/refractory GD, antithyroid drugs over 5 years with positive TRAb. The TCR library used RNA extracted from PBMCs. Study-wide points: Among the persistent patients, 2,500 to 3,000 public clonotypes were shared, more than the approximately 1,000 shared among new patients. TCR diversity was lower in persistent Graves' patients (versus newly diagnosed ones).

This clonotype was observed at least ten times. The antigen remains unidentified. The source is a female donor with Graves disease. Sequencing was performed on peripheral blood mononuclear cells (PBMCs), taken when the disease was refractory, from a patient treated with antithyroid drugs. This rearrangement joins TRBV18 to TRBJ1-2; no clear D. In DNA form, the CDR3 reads TGTGCCAGCTCATCCACAGAGGGCTACACCTTC. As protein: CASSSTEGYTF. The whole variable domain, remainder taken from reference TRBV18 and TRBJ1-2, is NAGVMQNPRHLVRRRGQEARLRCSPMKGHSHVYWYRQLPEEGLKFMVYLQKENIIDESGMPKERFSAEFPKEGPSILRIQQVVRGDSAAYFCASSSTEGYTFGSGTRLTVV.